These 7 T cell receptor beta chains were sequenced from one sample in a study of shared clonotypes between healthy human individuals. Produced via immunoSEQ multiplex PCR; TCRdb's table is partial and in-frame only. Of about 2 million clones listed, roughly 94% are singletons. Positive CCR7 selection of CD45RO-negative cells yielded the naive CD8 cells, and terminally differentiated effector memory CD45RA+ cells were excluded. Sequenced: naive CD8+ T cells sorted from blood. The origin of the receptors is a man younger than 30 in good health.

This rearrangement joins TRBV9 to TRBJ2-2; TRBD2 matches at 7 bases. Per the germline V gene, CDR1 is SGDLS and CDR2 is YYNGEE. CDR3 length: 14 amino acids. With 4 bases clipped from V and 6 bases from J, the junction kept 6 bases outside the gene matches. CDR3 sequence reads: CASSLRGEAGELFF. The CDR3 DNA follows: TGTGCCAGCAGCCTCCGGGGGGAAGCCGGGGAGCTGTTTTTT.

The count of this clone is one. CDR3 sequence reads: CASSLFVERGELFF. Written as DNA, the CDR3 is TGTGCCAGCAGTTTATTTGTAGAGAGGGGGGAGCTGTTTTTT. This chain connects TRBV27 to TRBJ2-2; D gene uncertain. Trimming removed 1 base at V and 8 bases at J, with 11 bases between. In germline, CDR1 is MNHEY, CDR2 SMNVEV (reference sequence). The CDR3 consists of 14 residues.

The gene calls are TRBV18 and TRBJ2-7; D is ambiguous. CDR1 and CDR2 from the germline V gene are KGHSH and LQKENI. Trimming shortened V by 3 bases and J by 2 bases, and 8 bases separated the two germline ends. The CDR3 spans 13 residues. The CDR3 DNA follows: TGTGCCAGCTCACCTACTGAGGCCTACGAGCAGTACTTC. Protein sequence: CASSPTEAYEQYF.

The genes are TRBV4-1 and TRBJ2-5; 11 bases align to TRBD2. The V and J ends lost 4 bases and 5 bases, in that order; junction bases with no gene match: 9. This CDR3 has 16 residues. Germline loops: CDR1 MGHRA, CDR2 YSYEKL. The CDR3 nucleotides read TGCGCCAGCAGCCCTGGAGTAGCGGGAGGGCGGGAGACCCAGTACTTC. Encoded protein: CASSPGVAGGRETQYF.

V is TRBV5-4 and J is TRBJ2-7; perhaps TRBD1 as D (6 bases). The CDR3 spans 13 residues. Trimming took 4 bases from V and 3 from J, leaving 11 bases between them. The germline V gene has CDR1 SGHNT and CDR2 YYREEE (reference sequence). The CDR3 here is CASSVNRVYEQYF. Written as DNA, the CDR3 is TGTGCCAGCAGCGTAAACAGGGTCTACGAGCAGTACTTC.

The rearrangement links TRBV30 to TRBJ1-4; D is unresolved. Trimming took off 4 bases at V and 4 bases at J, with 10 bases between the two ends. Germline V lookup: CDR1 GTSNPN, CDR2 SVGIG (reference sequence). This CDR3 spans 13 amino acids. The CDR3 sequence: CAWNAVYNEKLFF. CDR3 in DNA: TGTGCCTGGAATGCGGTATATAATGAAAAACTGTTTTTT.

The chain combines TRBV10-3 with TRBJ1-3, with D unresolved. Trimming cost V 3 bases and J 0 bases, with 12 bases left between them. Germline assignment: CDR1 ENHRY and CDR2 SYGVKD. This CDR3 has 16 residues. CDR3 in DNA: TGTGCCATCAGTGATCGCGAGAGAAGCTCTGGAAACACCATATATTTT. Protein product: CAISDRERSSGNTIYF.